The entry that follows covers one TCR beta chain sequence. These data originate in a study of blood T cell repertoires in COVID-19. Profiling relied on immunoSEQ multiplex PCR, and the TCRdb table lists in-frame clones only, not all of them. The data contain hundreds of thousands of clones, around nine tenths of them seen just once; the ten biggest clones take up approximately 6%. The length of the CDR3 is 17 residues. Trimming removed 5 bases from V and 0 bases from J; junction bases left unmatched: 9. Germline V gives CDR1 SGHTA, CDR2 FQGNSA. This TCR derives from a man aged 55 to 70 who had recovered from COVID-19. The J gene is TRBJ1-1, the V gene TRBV7-2; 10 bases are a match to TRBD1. Sequencing was done on a sample of peripheral blood. Written as DNA, the CDR3 is TGTGCCAGCAGCCCCCAGGTAGGGACAGGGGTGAACACTGAAGCTTTCTTT. Its translation is CASSPQVGTGVNTEAFF.